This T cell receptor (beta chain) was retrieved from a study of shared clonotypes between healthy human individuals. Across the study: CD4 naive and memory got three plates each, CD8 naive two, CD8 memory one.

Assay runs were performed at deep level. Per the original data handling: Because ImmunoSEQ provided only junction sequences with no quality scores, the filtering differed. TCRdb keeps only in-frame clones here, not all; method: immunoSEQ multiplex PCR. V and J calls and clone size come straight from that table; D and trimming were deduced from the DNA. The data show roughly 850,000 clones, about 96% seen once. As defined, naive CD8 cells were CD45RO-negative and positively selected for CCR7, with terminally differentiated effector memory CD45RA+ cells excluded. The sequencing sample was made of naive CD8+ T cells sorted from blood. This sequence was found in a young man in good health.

The CDR3 sequence is CASSLEATGGLFRSYEQYF. The CDR3 DNA reads TGTGCCAGCAGCTTAGAGGCCACAGGGGGCTTGTTCCGGAGTTACGAGCAGTACTTC. This sequence joins TRBV7-6 and TRBJ2-7, with 9 bases matching TRBD1. V shed 1 base and J 4 bases; nucleotides not matched to a gene: 17. Germline V gene sequence: CDR1 SGHVS, CDR2 FNYEAQ. CDR3 length: 19 amino acids.